The following is a T cell receptor (beta chain) sequence with its context. Its antigen is not known. In the same sample, other DNA sequences code for this CDR3. This CDR3 spans 13 amino acids. V dropped 3 bases and J dropped 2; count of bases not matched to a gene: 1. Looked up from germline, CDR1 is SNHLY and CDR2 is FYNNEI. The data were taken from a study of shared clonotypes between healthy human individuals. Study background: Per donor, three plates held CD4 naive cells, three held CD4 memory, two held CD8 naive and one held CD8 memory.

Study-level points and caveats: Across a handful of donors, naive CD4 shared around 5.3%, naive CD8 around 4%, memory CD4 more than 2%, memory CD8 about 0.4%. The authors expected sequencing depth to affect clonotype sharing among donors.

Data came from immunoSEQ multiplex PCR; TCRdb stores just in-frame clones and leaves some out. The sample has around 690,000 clones, around 90% seen once. The chain links TRBV2 to TRBJ2-7; TRBD2 matches 7 bases. The sequence was obtained from a man between 18 and 29 years old in good health. Some clones in this sample may be carry-over from other donors' samples. What was sequenced was memory CD8+ T cells from PBMCs. Subset noted: CD45RO+ cells pooled with CCR7-negative TemRA cells. The CDR3: CASSEGRAYEQYF. The DNA for the CDR3 is TGTGCCAGCAGTGAGGGGAGGGCCTACGAGCAGTACTTC.